This T cell receptor beta chain originates from a study of cytomegalovirus exposure and HLA in healthy donors. General study results and limits: Researchers reported in a later analysis that common viral pathogens appeared linked to several top clusters. A few CMV-associated chains proved CMV antigen-specific in vitro.

PCR involved 60 Vbeta and 13 Jbeta primers. The method was immunoSEQ multiplex PCR; TCRdb's version includes in-frame clones alone and lacks a portion of them. The sample has approximately 77,000 clones; about three quarters are singletons. Healthy bone marrow donors made up the donors. This clone appeared a single time. Its antigen is undetermined. V dropped 4 bases and J dropped 0; count of bases not matched to a gene: 4. CDR1 and CDR2 (germline): MRHNA, SNTAGT. The CDR3 has 16 amino acids. The receptor was derived from a man between 35 and 55 years old in good health and CMV-seronegative. The sample was PBMCs. The V call is TRBV6-4, the J call TRBJ1-5; TRBD1 matches at 9 bases. DNA for the CDR3: TGTGCCAGCAGTGGCCCGGGACAGGGTAGCAATCAGCCCCAGCATTTT. Protein product: CASSGPGQGSNQPQHF.